Presented here are 23 T cell receptor beta chains from one specimen sequenced in a study of T cell changes during pregnancy in multiple sclerosis. Sequenced by immunoSEQ multiplex PCR; TCRdb stores in-frame clones only, minus some. Of approximately 73,000 clones listed, approximately 92% are singletons. The sample here was CD4+ T cells from peripheral blood mononuclear cells, taken before pregnancy. Source of these receptors: a female donor with multiple sclerosis, enrolled in a pregnancy study.

The J gene is TRBJ2-3, the V gene TRBV5-1; the match to TRBD2 covers 12 bases. This CDR3 is 18 amino acids long. V was clipped by 0 bases and J by 2 bases; unmatched bases: 7. Germline assignment: CDR1 SGHRS and CDR2 YFSETQ. The CDR3 sequence: CASSLGLAGGRPTDTQYF. The CDR3 DNA sequence: TGCGCCAGCAGCTTGGGGCTAGCGGGAGGGAGGCCCACAGATACGCAGTATTTT.

This clone turned up a few times. The rearrangement uses TRBV27 and TRBJ2-7; 11 positions match TRBD2. Trimming at V came to 2 bases and at J to 3 bases, leaving 3 bases not matched to a gene. Germline CDR1 is MNHEY and CDR2 is SMNVEV (reference sequence). The CDR3 length is 15 residues. The CDR3 DNA reads as TGTGCCAGCAGTTTAAAGACTAGCGGGATCTACGAGCAGTACTTC. Translation: CASSLKTSGIYEQYF.

This clone was seen just once. This chain links TRBV28 with TRBJ2-5; D is uncertain. CDR3 size: 15 residues. The V end lost 5 bases, the J end lost 9 bases, and 22 bases lay between the germline ends. Per germline, CDR1 MDHEN and CDR2 SYDVKM. The CDR3 DNA sequence: TGTGCCAGCAGTCTAAACCAGGAACTCCTCGGCTCCCAGTACTTC. Encoded protein: CASSLNQELLGSQYF.

The chain employs TRBV9 and TRBJ1-2, with 7 bases fitting TRBD1. Per germline, CDR1 SGDLS and CDR2 YYNGEE. The CDR3 is 16 residues long. Trimming removed 4 bases from V and 6 bases from J; junction bases left unmatched: 15. The CDR3 DNA reads as TGTGCCAGCAGCTCACTGGGGGCAGGGGGTGTAGATGGCTACACCTTC. Translated, it gives CASSSLGAGGVDGYTF. Using reference TRBV9 and TRBJ1-2 for the parts outside the CDR3, the full variable domain is DSGVTQTPKHLITATGQRVTLRCSPRSGDLSVYWYQQSLDQGLQFLIQYYNGEERAKGNILERFSAQQFPDLHSELNLSSLELGDSALYFCASSSLGAGGVDGYTFGSGTRLTVV.

This clone is a singleton in its sample. The rearrangement uses TRBV19 and TRBJ1-1; a possible D gene is TRBD1 (6 bases). The CDR3 contains 14 residues. CDR1 is LNHDA, CDR2 SQIVND, per germline (reference sequence). The ends were cut back, 6 bases at V and 5 bases at J, with 16 bases in the middle. CDR3 coding DNA: TGTGCCAGTAGCCTACAGGGACGTGGGACTGAAGCTTTCTTT. Its translation: CASSLQGRGTEAFF.

The rearrangement uses TRBV20-1 and TRBJ2-3; D gene unclear. The germline V and J ends were trimmed by 6 bases and 6 bases, with 10 bases remaining between them. This CDR3 has 11 residues. CDR1 is DFQATT, CDR2 SNEGSKA, per germline (reference sequence). CDR3 coding DNA: TGCAGTGCCCCCCCGAGGGATACGCAGTATTTT. Translating it yields CSAPPRDTQYF.

This chain's CDR3 is CASSDFGTQYF. The CDR3 DNA is TGTGCCAGCAGTGACTTCGGGACCCAGTACTTC. V and J are TRBV2 and TRBJ2-5; D unresolved. With 3 bases removed from V and 7 bases from J, the gap between germline ends came to 6 bases. The CDR3 extends over 11 amino acids. In germline, CDR1 is SNHLY, CDR2 FYNNEI.

The rearrangement links TRBV11-2 to TRBJ1-4; D unclear. With 1 base removed from V and 0 bases from J, the gap between germline ends came to 6 bases. CDR1 is SGHAT, CDR2 FQNNGV, per germline. The CDR3 is made up of 15 amino acids. This chain's CDR3 is CASSLGPATNEKLFF. The CDR3 coding sequence is TGTGCCAGCAGCTTAGGTCCAGCAACTAATGAAAAACTGTTTTTT.

The chain uses TRBV5-1 and TRBJ2-3, with D maybe TRBD2 (6 bases). This CDR3 is 13 amino acids long. Germline values: CDR1 SGHRS, CDR2 YFSETQ. The ends were cut back, 0 bases at V and 5 bases at J, with 7 bases in the middle. CDR3 region: CASSLGLVDTQYF. CDR3 nucleotides: TGCGCCAGCAGCTTGGGACTAGTAGATACGCAGTATTTT.

This chain links TRBV18 with TRBJ2-5; TRBD1 matches at 8 bases. CDR3 length: 15 amino acids. Per germline, CDR1 KGHSH and CDR2 LQKENI. Trimming took 3 bases from V and 1 from J; bases not matched to a gene: 4. Here the CDR3 DNA reads TGTGCCAGCTCACCCCGGGACAGGAGCCAAGAGACCCAGTACTTC. It translates to CASSPRDRSQETQYF.

V is TRBV6-5 and J is TRBJ1-1; D gene unclear. V lost 0 bases and J 0 bases, leaving 11 bases between the germline ends. Germline V gives CDR1 MNHEY, CDR2 SVGAGI. This CDR3 comprises 16 residues. The CDR3 DNA reads as TGTGCCAGCAGTTACTCGAGGGCCCCAATGAACACTGAAGCTTTCTTT. The encoded protein is CASSYSRAPMNTEAFF.

J is TRBJ1-2 and V is TRBV18; TRBD1 is a possible D gene (6 bases). The CDR3 runs 15 residues. Deletions cut 1 base from V and 5 bases from J, with 14 bases between. From germline, CDR1 is KGHSH and CDR2 LQKENI. DNA for the CDR3: TGTGCCAGCTCACCACTTCAGACAGGAAGGTATGGCTACACCTTC. Protein product: CASSPLQTGRYGYTF.

The chain joins TRBV5-1 to TRBJ2-2, with TRBD1 matching 11 bases. This CDR3 comprises 17 residues. The V and J ends lost 3 bases and 8 bases, in that order; junction bases with no gene match: 12. Germline V gene sequence: CDR1 SGHRS, CDR2 YFSETQ. CDR3 DNA sequence: TGCGCCAGCAGCTCCGTTGAGGGACAGGGGGGAACAGGGGAGCTGTTTTTT. Its translation is CASSSVEGQGGTGELFF.

The V and J genes are TRBV18 and TRBJ1-1; D call uncertain. Between the trimmed V and J ends, which lost 2 bases and 1 base, there was a span of 11 bases. CDR1 KGHSH and CDR2 LQKENI come from the germline V gene. The CDR3 is 15 residues long. CDR3: CASSPKTAQNTEAFF. The CDR3 DNA follows: TGTGCCAGCTCACCAAAAACAGCACAGAACACTGAAGCTTTCTTT.

The chain recombines TRBV10-2 with TRBJ2-1; 8 bases match TRBD2. Germline V lookup: CDR1 WSHSY, CDR2 SAAADI. V trimming: 6 bases; J trimming: 0 bases; junction bases outside the gene matches: 7. The CDR3 is 16 residues long. For the CDR3, the DNA is TGCGCCAGCAGACCCATAGCGGGGAGCTCCTACAATGAGCAGTTCTTC. Amino acids: CASRPIAGSSYNEQFF.

The CDR3 protein is CASSYSGGLNYGYTF. DNA for the CDR3: TGTGCCAGCAGTTACTCGGGGGGGCTAAACTATGGCTACACCTTC. The V and J genes are TRBV6-5 and TRBJ1-2; perhaps TRBD1 as D (6 bases). This CDR3 is 15 amino acids long. CDR1 is MNHEY, CDR2 SVGAGI, per germline. V was cut by 0 bases and J by 2 bases, with 10 bases left in between.

V gene TRBV30 combines with J gene TRBJ1-6; 7 bases are a match to TRBD1. The junction had 8 bases not matched to a gene; V was cut back by 0 bases and J by 9 bases. Germline V gene lookup returns CDR1 GTSNPN and CDR2 SVGIG (reference sequence). The CDR3 is made up of 15 amino acids. CDR3 in amino acids: CAWSVGGAGGSPLHF. The CDR3 DNA sequence: TGTGCCTGGAGTGTAGGTGGGGCAGGGGGTTCACCCCTCCACTTT.

V usage is TRBV7-2 and J usage is TRBJ2-1, with D tentatively TRBD2 (6 bases). The germline V and J ends were trimmed by 1 base and 4 bases, with 17 bases remaining between them. Germline CDR1 and CDR2: SGHTA and FQGNSA. The CDR3 is 17 amino acids. In DNA, the CDR3 is TGTGCCAGCAGCTTAGGGGCTCAGCGGGTGTCGTACAATGAGCAGTTCTTC. Residues: CASSLGAQRVSYNEQFF.

This clone came up once. The chain links TRBV28 to TRBJ1-1; no clear D. V lost 5 bases and J 3 bases, leaving 16 bases between the germline ends. The CDR3 is 15 residues long. The germline CDR1 and CDR2 sequences are MDHEN and SYDVKM. The CDR3 region has the DNA TGTGCCAGCAGTCCGGCAGTAGATCGGGACACTGAAGCTTTCTTT. Translation gives CASSPAVDRDTEAFF.

The sample holds one count of this clone. This sequence joins TRBV7-9 and TRBJ2-1; 8 bases are a match to TRBD2. The ends lost 11 bases at V and 4 bases at J; junction bases unmatched: 10. The germline gives CDR1 SEHNR, CDR2 FQNEAQ (reference sequence). The CDR3 covers 14 residues. For the CDR3, the DNA is TGTGCCCTTCAGGGCGGGGGGTCTTACAATGAGCAGTTCTTC. It translates to CALQGGGSYNEQFF. The full variable domain, in which reference TRBV7-9 and TRBJ2-1 provide the parts outside the CDR3, is DTGVSQNPRHKITKRGQNVTFRCDPISEHNRLYWYRQTLGQGPEFLTYFQNEAQLEKSRLLSDRFSAERPKGSFSTLEIQRTEQGDSAMYLCALQGGGSYNEQFFGPGTRLTVL.

This clone was picked up one time. This chain links TRBV25-1 with TRBJ1-2; tentative D call: TRBD1 (6 bases). With 3 bases removed from V and 4 bases from J, the gap between germline ends came to 12 bases. The CDR3 extends over 14 amino acids. The germline V gene has CDR1 MGHDK and CDR2 SYGVNS. The CDR3, as DNA: TGTGCCAGCAGTGAGCCACAGGGATTCTATGGCTACACCTTC. Translation gives CASSEPQGFYGYTF.

In DNA form, the CDR3 reads TGTGCCAGCAGGCTGGGAGGGCTTGCCCACGAGCAGTACTTC. It encodes CASRLGGLAHEQYF. This chain joins TRBV2 and TRBJ2-7; 7 nucleotides match TRBD2. The CDR3 runs to 14 residues. V lost 6 bases, J lost 5 bases, and 10 bases stayed unmatched. Germline CDR1 is SNHLY and CDR2 is FYNNEI.

The chain has TRBV9 and TRBJ2-1, with 12 bases matching TRBD2. Germline V gene lookup returns CDR1 SGDLS and CDR2 YYNGEE. The V gene end was trimmed by 0 bases and the J gene end by 6 bases; junction bases not matched to a gene: 7. The CDR3 runs 17 residues. The CDR3 loop is CASSVATGLAGGNEQFF. For the CDR3, the DNA is TGTGCCAGCAGCGTAGCTACGGGACTAGCGGGCGGCAATGAGCAGTTCTTC.